The 31 T cell receptor beta chains presented below share a single source sample, sequenced in a study of human T cells and chemical hapten exposure. Time point denoted: patch test 2, 6 weeks after DPC sensitization. Treatment in this sample: therapeutic diphenylcyclopropenone sensitization with weekly scalp DPC. From the RACE reads, TCRdb called clonotypes with MiXCR, one entry per CDR3 protein. The repertoire includes under 100,000 distinct CDR3 sequences, approximately 10% of them detected once, and approximately 3.4% sits in the top ten. The source material was whole blood, sampled in connection with sensitization to the hapten diphenylcyclopropenone (DPC). The receptors derive from a woman in her 40s with alopecia areata. Some clones in this sample may be carry-over from other donors' samples.

Remarks on this clonotype: This may be a read error, as it is one base from a much larger clone. The chain has TRBV6-5 and TRBJ2-5; the D gene is possibly TRBD1 (6 bases). Germline loops: CDR1 MNHEY, CDR2 SVGAGI. The CDR3 has 16 residues. CDR3 sequence: CASRYSRGRGQETQYF. The CDR3 region has the DNA TGTGCCAGCAGATACTCCAGGGGTAGGGGACAAGAGACCCAGTACTTC.

This clonotype was counted many times. The CDR3 bases are TGTGCCAGCTCACCTATGAACTACGAGCAGTACTTC. Translated, it gives CASSPMNYEQYF. The genes are TRBV18 and TRBJ2-7; D gene uncertain. The CDR3 runs to 12 residues. Trimming took off 3 bases at V and 3 bases at J, with 6 bases between the two ends. The germline gives CDR1 KGHSH, CDR2 LQKENI.

There are many counts of this clonotype. The chain links TRBV4-1 to TRBJ1-1; D unclear. The length of the CDR3 is 16 residues. V shed 0 bases and J shed 4 bases, with 15 bases lying between them. Per germline, CDR1 MGHRA and CDR2 YSYEKL. The CDR3 is CASSQDRFVRSTEAFF. CDR3 sequence (DNA): TGCGCCAGCAGCCAAGATAGGTTCGTCCGGTCCACTGAAGCTTTCTTT.

This clonotype was seen many times. The gene calls are TRBV4-3 and TRBJ2-7; the D is unclear. With 1 base removed from V and 1 base from J, the gap between germline ends came to 8 bases. CDR1 and CDR2 from the germline V gene are LGHNA and YSLEER. This CDR3 is 14 amino acids long. CDR3 sequence: CASSQAVQSYEQYF. Written as DNA, the CDR3 is TGCGCCAGCAGCCAAGCGGTACAGTCCTACGAGCAGTACTTC.

This clonotype was seen repeatedly, ten times or more. The chain links TRBV9 to TRBJ1-2; TRBD1 matches 8 bases. CDR3 length equals 15 residues. Trimming took 0 bases from V and 5 from J; bases not matched to a gene: 6. Germline-derived CDR1 and CDR2 are SGDLS and YYNGEE. CDR3 nucleotides: TGTGCCAGCAGCGTAGGAGGGACAGGTCTTTATGGCTACACCTTC. Translated, it gives CASSVGGTGLYGYTF.

Ten or more counts support this clonotype. The V gene is TRBV7-2, the J gene TRBJ2-5, with TRBD1 as a possible D gene (5 bases). V was shortened by 5 bases and J by 1 base, with 14 bases between the two germline ends. The CDR3 runs 15 residues. Germline V gives CDR1 SGHTA, CDR2 FQGNSA. The CDR3 region is CASSRRQQAQETQYF. As DNA, the CDR3 is TGTGCCAGCAGCCGGAGACAGCAGGCCCAAGAGACCCAGTACTTC.

This clonotype was detected ten times or more. CDR3: CSVEVGRAVGYTF. The CDR3 DNA reads as TGCAGCGTTGAAGTAGGCAGGGCGGTCGGCTACACCTTC. The chain links TRBV29-1 to TRBJ1-2, with D maybe TRBD1 (5 bases). The germline V gene has CDR1 SQVTM and CDR2 ANQGSEA. The CDR3 sequence is 13 residues long. V lost 1 base and J 8 bases, leaving 14 bases between the germline ends.

This clonotype appeared many times. The rearrangement joins TRBV6-2 or TRBV6-3 to TRBJ1-5; a possible D gene is TRBD1 (6 bases). CDR3 length: 15 residues. The V gene's germline CDR1 is MNHEY and CDR2 SVGEGT. Trimming removed 6 bases at V and 0 bases at J, with 12 bases between. The CDR3 spells CASSQDRPSNQPQHF. In DNA form, the CDR3 reads TGTGCCAGCAGCCAAGACAGGCCTAGCAATCAGCCCCAGCATTTT.

This clonotype was seen more than once but under ten times. The chain couples TRBV19 to TRBJ2-1, with D perhaps TRBD2 (5 bases). V lost 3 bases to trimming and J lost 0 bases, with 9 bases between them. The CDR3 totals 15 residues. The germline CDR1 and CDR2 sequences are LNHDA and SQIVND (reference sequence). The CDR3 here is CASSITRASYNEQFF. The CDR3 nucleotides are TGTGCCAGTAGTATCACGAGGGCCTCCTACAATGAGCAGTTCTTC.

This clonotype was counted between two and nine times. V gene TRBV7-9 combines with J gene TRBJ1-5, with a possible D match to TRBD1 (6 bases). The CDR3 runs to 12 residues. Trimming cost V 10 bases and J 2 bases, with 9 bases left between them. Per the germline V gene, CDR1 is SEHNR and CDR2 is FQNEAQ (reference sequence). In DNA, the CDR3 is TGTGCCACCCGACAGGGCAATCAGCCCCAGCATTTT. Its protein is CATRQGNQPQHF.

The rearrangement links TRBV6-1 to TRBJ2-7; 8 bases align to TRBD1. Per germline, CDR1 MNHNS and CDR2 SASEGT. The V and J ends lost 3 bases and 3 bases, in that order; junction bases with no gene match: 4. The CDR3 length is 14 residues. This CDR3 reads CASSEPGTGYEQYF. CDR3 DNA: TGTGCCAGCAGTGAGCCAGGGACAGGCTACGAGCAGTACTTC.

This clonotype was recorded at least ten times. The chain joins TRBV30 to TRBJ1-5; possibly TRBD1 for D (6 bases). The germline V gene has CDR1 GTSNPN and CDR2 SVGIG (reference sequence). The V end was cut by 5 bases, the J end by 4 bases, with 18 bases between. The CDR3 contains 15 residues. CDR3 amino acids: CAWADRTAKNQPQHF. DNA of the CDR3: TGTGCCTGGGCCGACAGGACAGCTAAAAATCAGCCCCAGCATTTT.

This clonotype was counted ten times or more. The chain carries TRBV7-9 and TRBJ2-3; 8 positions agree with TRBD2. The CDR3 is made up of 15 amino acids. The trim removed 6 bases at V and 4 bases at J, leaving 9 bases unmatched. Germline V gene data show CDR1 as SEHNR and CDR2 as FQNEAQ (reference sequence). Written as DNA, the CDR3 is TGTGCCAGCAGAGGGAGCGGGAGAGGCGCAGATACGCAGTATTTT. It yields the protein CASRGSGRGADTQYF. The whole variable domain, filled in from reference TRBV7-9 and TRBJ2-3, reads DTGVSQNPRHKITKRGQNVTFRCDPISEHNRLYWYRQTLGQGPEFLTYFQNEAQLEKSRLLSDRFSAERPKGSFSTLEIQRTEQGDSAMYLCASRGSGRGADTQYFGPGTRLTVL.

A remark on this clonotype: The junction shows a germline mismatch at one end, possibly a read error. The rearrangement uses TRBV20-1 and TRBJ2-3; 8 bases line up with TRBD2. This CDR3 comprises 15 residues. Germline loops: CDR1 DFQATT, CDR2 SNEGSKA (reference sequence). CDR3 sequence reads: CSARKTGLVADTQNF. CDR3 nucleotides: TGCAGTGCTAGAAAGACGGGACTAGTGGCAGATACGCAGAATTTT.

The table lists this clonotype with a few counts. The V and J genes are TRBV6-2 or TRBV6-3 and TRBJ2-2, with 11 positions matching TRBD2. V was clipped by 6 bases and J by 7 bases; unmatched bases: 16. The CDR3 contains 18 residues. Germline-derived CDR1 and CDR2 are MNHEY and SVGEGT. The CDR3 here is CASSPSLSGRAAFGELFF. CDR3 nucleotides: TGTGCCAGCAGCCCATCGCTTAGCGGGAGGGCCGCGTTCGGGGAGCTGTTTTTT.

This clonotype was found many times. The chain is built from TRBV5-4 and TRBJ1-2; D is uncertain. Germline CDR1 and CDR2: SGHNT and YYREEE (reference sequence). Trimming took off 2 bases at V and 7 bases at J, with 12 bases between the two ends. CDR3 length: 13 amino acids. In nucleotides, the CDR3 is TGTGCCAGCAGCTTTGTGGAGGGCTCTGGCTACACCTTC. The encoded protein is CASSFVEGSGYTF.

This rearrangement joins TRBV18 to TRBJ2-7; tentatively, D is TRBD1 (6 bases). CDR3 size: 18 residues. V lost 1 base and J lost 0, with 19 bases in between. From germline, CDR1 is KGHSH and CDR2 LQKENI. CDR3 sequence reads: CASSPLLPGRGSSYEQYF. CDR3 bases: TGTGCCAGCTCACCACTCCTCCCAGGAAGGGGGAGCTCCTACGAGCAGTACTTC.

This clonotype was found many times. V usage is TRBV6-5 and J usage is TRBJ1-3, with D possibly being TRBD1 (5 bases). The CDR3 extends over 16 amino acids. V was trimmed by 7 bases and J by 0 bases, leaving 16 bases between them. Germline CDR1 reads MNHEY; CDR2 reads SVGAGI. CDR3 coding DNA: TGTGCCAGCACCCCATTTGGGGACTACTCTGGAAACACCATATATTTT. Translated, it gives CASTPFGDYSGNTIYF.

V gene TRBV15 combines with J gene TRBJ2-2; D is tentatively TRBD1 or TRBD2 (5 bases each). V was shortened by 0 bases and J by 7 bases, with 9 bases between the two germline ends. The CDR3 is made up of 14 amino acids. Germline CDR1 and CDR2: LNHNV and YYDKDF (reference sequence). CDR3 sequence: CATSRDLGDGELFF. CDR3 DNA sequence: TGTGCCACCAGCAGAGATCTGGGGGACGGGGAGCTGTTTTTT.

This clonotype showed up just a few times. The chain joins TRBV30 to TRBJ2-7; 7 bases match TRBD1. The V gene end was trimmed by 4 bases and the J gene end by 0 bases; junction bases not matched to a gene: 9. Per germline, CDR1 GTSNPN and CDR2 SVGIG (reference sequence). This CDR3 is 15 amino acids long. The CDR3 sequence: CAWKRTGPSSYEQYF. The DNA for the CDR3 is TGTGCCTGGAAAAGGACAGGCCCGAGCTCCTACGAGCAGTACTTC.

The rearrangement joins TRBV28 to TRBJ2-1, with 7 nucleotides matching TRBD1. CDR1 is MDHEN and CDR2 is SYDVKM in the germline V gene. V shed 4 bases and J 0 bases; nucleotides not matched to a gene: 6. The CDR3 loop spans 16 amino acids. The CDR3 is CASSSRTGASYNEQFF. CDR3 bases: TGTGCCAGCAGTTCTCGGACAGGAGCCTCCTACAATGAGCAGTTCTTC. The full variable domain, in which reference TRBV28 and TRBJ2-1 provide the parts outside the CDR3, is DVKVTQSSRYLVKRTGEKVFLECVQDMDHENMFWYRQDPGLGLRLIYFSYDVKMKEKGDIPEGYSVSREKKERFSLILESASTNQTSMYLCASSSRTGASYNEQFFGPGTRLTVL.

This clonotype was recorded a few times. The chain employs TRBV7-3 and TRBJ1-2, with 7 nucleotides matching TRBD1. V was pared by 4 bases and J by 6 bases, with 5 bases of the junction left unmatched. Germline V CDR1 and CDR2: SGHTA, FQGTGA. The CDR3 covers 13 residues. CDR3 DNA sequence: TGTGCCAGCAGCTCATCGACAGGGAATGGCTACACCTTC. Translating gives CASSSSTGNGYTF.

This clonotype was recorded at least ten times. The V gene is TRBV6-6, the J gene TRBJ2-1, with TRBD1 matching over 10 bases. Germline values: CDR1 MNHNY, CDR2 SVGAGI (reference sequence). Germline trimming cut 4 bases from V and 4 bases from J; bases unmatched to any gene: 4. The CDR3 sequence is 15 residues long. Written as DNA, the CDR3 is TGTGCCAGCAGTTCCGGGGGACAGGGGTACAATGAGCAGTTCTTC. Translating it yields CASSSGGQGYNEQFF.

The sample holds a few counts of this clonotype. This chain links TRBV11-2 with TRBJ2-7, with D maybe TRBD1 (6 bases). The CDR3 runs to 17 residues. Germline V CDR1 and CDR2: SGHAT, FQNNGV. Trimming pared 5 bases from V and 2 bases from J, leaving 22 bases between. CDR3 residues: CASSLSTGLVPPYEQYF. The CDR3 bases are TGTGCCAGCAGCCTCAGTACAGGGCTCGTCCCTCCCTACGAGCAGTACTTC.

The rearrangement links TRBV6-2 or TRBV6-3 to TRBJ2-1, with 8 bases aligning to TRBD2. Germline V lookup: CDR1 MNHEY, CDR2 SVGEGT. Germline trimming cut 2 bases from V and 7 bases from J; bases unmatched to any gene: 10. This CDR3 has 16 residues. This CDR3 reads CASSYASGSRGNEQFF. The CDR3 DNA follows: TGTGCCAGCAGTTACGCCAGCGGGAGTAGGGGAAATGAGCAGTTCTTC.

This clonotype has at least ten counts. This chain joins TRBV12-3 or TRBV12-4 and TRBJ2-2, with D uncertain. This CDR3 is built from 13 residues. Trimming stripped 3 bases from V and 7 bases from J, with 9 bases between. The CDR3 bases are TGTGCCAGCAGTTTTAGTAGCAACGGGGAGCTGTTTTTT. It codes for CASSFSSNGELFF.

This clonotype appeared a few times. V gene TRBV15 combines with J gene TRBJ1-1; no firm D call. Germline lookup yields CDR1 LNHNV and CDR2 YYDKDF (reference sequence). V lost 4 bases and J lost 11, with 14 bases in between. The CDR3 has 12 residues. CDR3 region: CATSTPVSRAFF. The CDR3 nucleotides are TGTGCCACCAGCACCCCGGTGTCGAGGGCTTTCTTT. Variable domain in full (rest from reference TRBV15 and TRBJ1-1): DAMVIQNPRYQVTQFGKPVTLSCSQTLNHNVMYWYQQKSSQAPKLLFHYYDKDFNNEADTPDNFQSRRPNTSFCFLDIRSPGLGDTAMYLCATSTPVSRAFFGQGTRLTVV.

The sample holds many counts of this clonotype. This chain connects TRBV20-1 to TRBJ1-3, with D uncertain. The CDR3 spans 14 residues. V gave up 3 bases and J gave up 0 bases, with 9 bases separating them. Germline V gene lookup returns CDR1 DFQATT and CDR2 SNEGSKA (reference sequence). CDR3 bases: TGCAGTGCTAGTTTAAGTTCCTCTGGAAACACCATATATTTT. Residues: CSASLSSSGNTIYF.

This clonotype has a handful of counts. The chain recombines TRBV7-2 with TRBJ2-7; TRBD1 might be the D (6 bases). The CDR3 length is 14 residues. The germline V gene encodes CDR1 SGHTA and CDR2 FQGNSA. The ends were cut back, 2 bases at V and 2 bases at J, with 10 bases in the middle. The CDR3 here is CASSLNRDTYEQYF. The CDR3 bases are TGTGCCAGCAGCTTAAACAGGGACACCTACGAGCAGTACTTC.

This chain uses TRBV20-1 with TRBJ2-4, with D unresolved. Germline assignment: CDR1 DFQATT and CDR2 SNEGSKA (reference sequence). The CDR3 runs to 13 residues. V lost 3 bases and J lost 0, with 6 bases in between. CDR3 coding DNA: TGCAGTGCTAGCCCACCAGCCAAAAACATTCAGTACTTC. Protein product: CSASPPAKNIQYF.

In this sample, this clonotype turned up many times. J is TRBJ2-5 and V is TRBV28; D is undetermined. This CDR3 region has 14 residues. Germline V CDR1 and CDR2: MDHEN, SYDVKM. Trimming pared 3 bases from V and 1 base from J, leaving 9 bases between. The CDR3 DNA reads TGTGCCAGCAGTTTTGGCCGTCCCCAAGAGACCCAGTACTTC. It is translated as CASSFGRPQETQYF.